A selection of T cell receptor beta chains follows, all from one sample in a study of yellow fever vaccine responses in identical twins. TCRdb redid the calling of the RT-PCR reads with MiXCR, one entry per CDR3 protein. The sample records several thousand distinct CDR3 sequences, 77% being singletons. The source material was T cells from blood (PBMCs), unsorted or a sorted subset (not recorded which), sampled before or after yellow fever vaccination (not recorded which). Every receptor here comes from a woman aged 18-29 years who received the yellow fever vaccine. Both conserved end residues are trimmed from each CDR3. Clone size, where shown, is once, few, many, or a class for clones that have expanded.

size: .; V: TRBV29-1; J: TRBJ1-1; CDR3: SVAVDEAF
size: few; V: TRBV24-1; J: TRBJ2-1; CDR3: ATSDTGTLYNEQF
size: .; V: TRBV29-1; J: TRBJ1-1; CDR3: SVAWDWGTEAF
size: .; V: TRBV5-4; J: TRBJ2-7; CDR3: ASSRGTGLGYEQY
size: .; V: TRBV5-1; J: TRBJ2-3; CDR3: ASSLDLNIDTQY
size: .; V: TRBV11-3; J: TRBJ2-3; CDR3: ASSGAGGITDTQY
size: .; V: TRBV19; J: TRBJ2-3; CDR3: ASTPAGGPTDTQY
size: .; V: TRBV21-1; J: TRBJ2-3; CDR3: ASSFRGKYPRESTDTQY
size: .; V: TRBV11-1; J: TRBJ2-7; CDR3: ASSLGWVLREIDEQY
size: .; V: TRBV14; J: TRBJ2-7; CDR3: ASSQYHEQY
size: .; V: TRBV20-1; J: TRBJ1-1; CDR3: SASFSVGEAF
size: once; V: TRBV13; J: TRBJ2-7; CDR3: ASSTAGSYEQY
size: .; V: TRBV20-1; J: TRBJ1-1; CDR3: SARQGKNTEAF
size: .; V: TRBV19; J: TRBJ1-1; CDR3: ASKGREDMNTEAF
size: .; V: TRBV18; J: TRBJ1-3; CDR3: ASSPGERSGNTIY
size: .; V: TRBV18; J: TRBJ2-1; CDR3: ASSPRGTSGTYNEQF
size: .; V: TRBV2; J: TRBJ2-1; CDR3: ASSETGFDEQF
size: .; V: TRBV5-1; J: TRBJ2-3; CDR3: ASSFTSGGITDTQY
size: once; V: TRBV3-1; J: TRBJ1-5; CDR3: ASSQAGVTQPQH
size: .; V: TRBV2; J: TRBJ2-2; CDR3: ASSRENTGELF
size: .; V: TRBV11-1; J: TRBJ1-1; CDR3: ASSHPQGRNTEAF
size: .; V: TRBV11-1; J: TRBJ2-1; CDR3: ASSLASGTSNEQF
size: .; V: TRBV11-1; J: TRBJ1-3; CDR3: ASSADRPSGNTIY
size: .; V: TRBV11-3; J: TRBJ2-1; CDR3: ASSSGGLKDYNEQF
size: .; V: TRBV29-1; J: TRBJ2-1; CDR3: SVEGTSGSSYNEQF
size: few; V: TRBV28; J: TRBJ2-1; CDR3: ASSFPLGGYNEQF
size: .; V: TRBV5-4; J: TRBJ1-5; CDR3: ASSQGRDQPQH
size: .; V: TRBV5-1; J: TRBJ2-3; CDR3: ASSTRPPGGPTDTQY
size: .; V: TRBV19; J: TRBJ1-1; CDR3: ASEQGNTEAF
size: .; V: TRBV4-1; J: TRBJ1-1; CDR3: ASSHAGLNTEAF
size: once; V: TRBV6-2/TRBV6-3; J: TRBJ1-2; CDR3: ASSYSAGKLNGYT
size: once; V: TRBV28; J: TRBJ2-1; CDR3: ASSQISGGSYNEQF
size: .; V: TRBV1; J: TRBJ2-2; CDR3: TSTRDRGTGELF
size: .; V: TRBV14; J: TRBJ2-2; CDR3: ASRPTGNTGELF
size: .; V: TRBV20-1; J: TRBJ2-5; CDR3: SARTGETQY
size: .; V: TRBV20-1; J: TRBJ2-2; CDR3: RCRRDKQGAFTGELF
size: .; V: TRBV18; J: TRBJ1-5; CDR3: ASSPSRDQPQH
size: .; V: TRBV15; J: TRBJ2-5; CDR3: ATRNRETQY
size: .; V: TRBV7-2; J: TRBJ2-5; CDR3: ASSLRGSLQETQY
size: .; V: TRBV28; J: TRBJ2-1; CDR3: ASKRNYNEQF
size: once; V: TRBV7-9; J: TRBJ1-1; CDR3: ASRGTGDVYTEAF
size: .; V: TRBV12-3/TRBV12-4; J: TRBJ1-1; CDR3: ASSFTGQGSTEAF
size: .; V: TRBV15; J: TRBJ2-7; CDR3: ATSRGFGAEYYEQY
size: few; V: TRBV23-1; J: TRBJ1-6; CDR3: ASSQMQCRTGRSSPLH
size: .; V: TRBV28; J: TRBJ1-1; CDR3: ASSLSGVVEAF
size: .; V: TRBV29-1; J: TRBJ2-1; CDR3: SGGLAGGLSQQF
size: .; V: TRBV28; J: TRBJ2-5; CDR3: ASRSPGSKETQY
size: .; V: TRBV5-4; J: TRBJ2-2; CDR3: ASSETRTGELF
size: .; V: TRBV4-2; J: TRBJ1-4; CDR3: ASSQKMTGPKEKLF
size: .; V: TRBV13; J: TRBJ2-7; CDR3: ASNSRDRGIHEQY
size: once; V: TRBV20-1; J: TRBJ1-2; CDR3: SGSGDVYGYT
size: .; V: TRBV2; J: TRBJ2-1; CDR3: AGGTGFRNEQF
size: .; V: TRBV29-1; J: TRBJ2-1; CDR3: SVEVPQQVEQF
size: .; V: TRBV20-1; J: TRBJ1-2; CDR3: SAAPRDRNYGYT
size: .; V: TRBV5-1; J: TRBJ1-1; CDR3: ASSTEGRNTEAF
size: .; V: TRBV11-1; J: TRBJ1-1; CDR3: ASSLVGYEAF
size: .; V: TRBV4-1; J: TRBJ1-5; CDR3: ASSQRDRSNQPQH